This TCR beta chain was captured by sequencing in a study of blood T cell repertoires in COVID-19. The germline V gene has CDR1 SGHNT and CDR2 YENEEA. This CDR3 is built from 15 residues. After removal of 3 bases from V and 7 bases from J, the junction contained 6 bases not matched to a gene. Sequenced by immunoSEQ multiplex PCR; TCRdb stores in-frame clones only, minus some. The top ten hold 1.8% of the sample, which has 200,000 to 250,000 clones, less than 85% seen once. Participant-reported clinical history was the basis for cohort assignment. The genes are TRBV11-3 and TRBJ1-2; 12 positions agree with TRBD1. This receptor was obtained from a man aged 60 to 69 who had recovered from COVID-19. Sequencing was performed on PBMCs or T cells enriched from blood (not recorded which). CDR3 DNA: TGTGCCAGCAGCTTCGGCGGGACAGGGGGCGGTGGCTACACCTTC. Amino acids: CASSFGGTGGGGYTF.